Listed here is a single T cell receptor (beta chain). This sample is part of a study of technical replicates of blood from several donors. Method: immunoSEQ multiplex PCR; TCRdb's copy keeps in-frame clones and lacks some. The data hold approximately 88,000 clones, with about 96% observed a single time. The receptor was isolated from a human donor in good health. Sequenced input: T cells isolated from PBMCs.

CDR3 sequence (DNA): TGCAGCGTTTTTTTGAGGCTAGCGGAGTACAATGAGCAGTTCTTC. Protein sequence: CSVFLRLAEYNEQFF. The V and J genes are TRBV29-1 and TRBJ2-1; TRBD2 matches 7 bases. The CDR3 covers 15 residues. J was trimmed by 4 bases and V by 5 bases; bases with no gene match: 11. The germline V gene has CDR1 SQVTM and CDR2 ANQGSEA.